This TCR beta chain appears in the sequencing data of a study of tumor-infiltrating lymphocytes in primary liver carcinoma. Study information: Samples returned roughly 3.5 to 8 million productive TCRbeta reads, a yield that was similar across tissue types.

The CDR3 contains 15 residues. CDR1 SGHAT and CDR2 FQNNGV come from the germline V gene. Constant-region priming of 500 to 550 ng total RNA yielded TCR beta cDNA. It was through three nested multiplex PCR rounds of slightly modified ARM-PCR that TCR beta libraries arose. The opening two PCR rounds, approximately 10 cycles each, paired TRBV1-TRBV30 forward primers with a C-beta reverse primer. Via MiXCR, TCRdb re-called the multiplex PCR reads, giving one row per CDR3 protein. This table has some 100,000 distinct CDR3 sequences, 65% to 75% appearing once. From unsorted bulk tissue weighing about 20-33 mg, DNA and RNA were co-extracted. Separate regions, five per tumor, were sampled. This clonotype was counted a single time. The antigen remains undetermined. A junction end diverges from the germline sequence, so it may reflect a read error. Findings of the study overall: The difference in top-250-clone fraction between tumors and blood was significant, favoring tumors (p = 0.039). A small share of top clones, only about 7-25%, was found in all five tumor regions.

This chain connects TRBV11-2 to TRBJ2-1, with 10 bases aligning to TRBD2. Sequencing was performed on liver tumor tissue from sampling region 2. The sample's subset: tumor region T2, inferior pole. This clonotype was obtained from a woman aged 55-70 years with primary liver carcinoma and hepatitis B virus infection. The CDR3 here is CVSSLRTSGYNVQFF. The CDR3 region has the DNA TGTGTCAGCAGCTTAAGGACTAGCGGTTACAATGTGCAGTTCTTC. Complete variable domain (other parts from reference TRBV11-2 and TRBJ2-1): EAGVAQSPRYKIIEKRQSVAFWCNPISGHATLYWYQQILGQGPKLLIQFQNNGVVDDSQLPKDRFSAERLKGVDSTLKIQPAKLEDSAVYLCVSSLRTSGYNVQFFGPGTRLTVL.